The present entry profiles one T cell receptor beta chain with its context. Its antigen remains unidentified. Base qualities were left out, and no much larger clone turns up one base away. This entry is derived from a study of blood T cell repertoires in COVID-19 (dated by TCRdb to 2018 to 2021). Turning to the overall study: Collaborator samples came from the United States, Italy and Spain and covered acute and convalescent phases of COVID-19. HLA class I and class II types, where available, came from metadata supplied by the sample provider rather than from assay-based typing. Deeply sampled blood TCRbeta repertoires from subjects exposed to, actively infected with, or recovered from COVID-19 were included in the dataset. The prospective study material was composed of cDNA or gDNA derived from T cells, B-cell-depleted T cells, or PBMCs. Samples came from the ongoing ImmuneRACE study (first 160 participants) plus 1,254 subjects from 6 global collaborators. The repertoires were released in a freely available public database meant as a resource for research on the immune response to SARS-CoV-2. Sample metadata almost always included a de-identified subject ID, COVID-19 status, age in years and sex. General study outcomes and caveats: How much clinical and demographic metadata was included differed by source and by participant, and the metadata was provided uncurated.

Each collaborating institution followed its own protocols to collect whole blood in K2EDTA tubes. For TCRbeta analysis, collaborator samples were shipped as frozen whole blood, as isolated PBMCs, or as DNA extracted from either sample type. TCRbeta CDR3 regions were amplified from genomic DNA by means of the immunoSEQ Assay, a bias-controlled multiplex PCR. In the paper's pipeline: The number of nucleated cells in each sample was estimated by amplification of reference gene primers within the assay. To quantify the absolute abundance of each unique TCRbeta CDR3 rearrangement, sequence reads were collapsed and filtered. For each sample, productive Simpson clonality was calculated as the square root of Simpson's diversity index over productive rearrangements. TCRdb took this table from immuneACCESS and kept in-frame rearrangements with V and J called. Such tables lack part of the clones; where checked against another copy, unresolved V genes explain under half of the gap, and the rest is unexplained. V and J calls and clone size follow that table, whereas D and trimming were derived from the DNA. In this sample the table shows 250,000 to 350,000 clones, 75% to 90% of which occur a single time. Jointly, the top ten make up about 3% of the sample.

The clonotype originates from a woman in her twenties or thirties with active or convalescent COVID-19. Sequencing was carried out using peripheral blood.

CDR3 sequence: CASSLSSSEGLFF. The DNA is TGTGCCAGCAGCTTAAGTTCGTCGGAGGGGCTGTTTTTT. In this chain, TRBV7-3 is recombined with TRBJ2-2; TRBD2 is a possible D gene, resting on 6 matching bases. Inclusive of the bounding cysteine and phenylalanine, the CDR3 is 13 residues long. Of all the DNA, just the CDR3 is kept, 39 bases in frame from base 1. According to the germline V gene, CDR1 reads SGHTA and CDR2 reads FQGTGA. Between the V and J ends, shortened by 1 base and 13 bases respectively, the junction contains 13 bases.